This passage covers 27 T cell receptor beta chains from one sample sequenced in a study of radiotherapy plus CTLA-4 blockade in lung cancer. This table comes from immunoSEQ multiplex PCR, and its TCRdb copy is limited to in-frame clones, with some not included. This table has 80,000 to 100,000 clones, 80% to 85% appearing once. The source material was peripheral blood, sampled from a patient treated with radiotherapy plus ipilimumab. The source of these receptors is a human donor with non-small cell lung cancer who had a partial response to radiotherapy plus ipilimumab.

CDR3 protein: CASSYRGTGSQETQYF. The CDR3 DNA sequence: TGCGCCAGCAGCTATCGGGGGACAGGGTCTCAAGAGACCCAGTACTTC. The V call is TRBV5-1, the J call TRBJ2-5, with TRBD1 matching over 9 bases. This CDR3 has 16 amino acids. Germline V gene lookup returns CDR1 SGHRS and CDR2 YFSETQ. After removal of 3 bases from V and 2 bases from J, the junction contained 8 bases not matched to a gene.

This clone appeared a few times. J is TRBJ2-2 and V is TRBV27; D call uncertain. Germline lookup yields CDR1 MNHEY and CDR2 SMNVEV (reference sequence). Trimming took off 5 bases at V and 5 bases at J, with 18 bases between the two ends. This CDR3 spans 16 amino acids. As DNA, the CDR3 is TGTGCCAGCAGTACGACTTTCGCCGCTAGGACCGGGGAGCTGTTTTTT. Translating gives CASSTTFAARTGELFF.

The gene calls are TRBV25-1 and TRBJ1-2; 8 bases align to TRBD1. This CDR3 is built from 14 residues. The germline V gene has CDR1 MGHDK and CDR2 SYGVNS. The J segment lost 1 base and the V segment lost 7 bases, leaving 5 bases of the junction unmatched. In DNA form, the CDR3 reads TGTGCCAGCAAACACGGACAGGGTAACTATGGCTACACCTTC. It encodes CASKHGQGNYGYTF.

The V and J genes are TRBV18 and TRBJ1-3; D unresolved. This CDR3 contains 12 residues. V was shortened by 4 bases and J by 8 bases, with 9 bases between the two germline ends. Per germline, CDR1 KGHSH and CDR2 LQKENI. The CDR3 DNA follows: TGTGCCAGCTCACTTATACTAGACACCATATATTTT. It is translated as CASSLILDTIYF.

The V call is TRBV6-6, the J call TRBJ2-3, with D maybe TRBD2 (7 bases). The CDR3 has 15 amino acids. Germline V gene lookup returns CDR1 MNHNY and CDR2 SVGAGI (reference sequence). The V end lost 1 base, the J end lost 6 bases, and 14 bases lay between the germline ends. The CDR3: CASSYLGGRADTQYF. CDR3 DNA: TGTGCCAGCAGTTACTTGGGGGGGCGGGCGGATACGCAGTATTTT.

The gene calls are TRBV6-5 and TRBJ2-5; D gene uncertain. Germline V lookup: CDR1 MNHEY, CDR2 SVGAGI. The CDR3 has 13 amino acids. Trimming removed 5 bases at V and 14 bases at J, with 21 bases between. DNA for the CDR3: TGTGCCAGCAGTCACGCTTCGGTGTGGGCCCCCTACTTC. Translated, it gives CASSHASVWAPYF.

This sequence joins TRBV28 and TRBJ1-2; D not certain. The length of the CDR3 is 14 residues. Trimming took 2 bases from V and 9 from J, leaving 16 bases between them. Germline V gene sequence: CDR1 MDHEN, CDR2 SYDVKM. The CDR3: CASSLEQPSRRYTF. The DNA for the CDR3 is TGTGCCAGCAGTTTAGAACAGCCCTCTCGCCGCTACACCTTC.

This clone has just a few counts. The V call is TRBV7-6, the J call TRBJ1-4; 7 bases fit TRBD1. The CDR3 contains 15 residues. The germline V gene has CDR1 SGHVS and CDR2 FNYEAQ. Trimming removed 5 bases from V and 5 bases from J; junction bases left unmatched: 8. CDR3 loop: CASSMNRGLNEKLFF. The CDR3 nucleotides read TGTGCCAGCAGCATGAACAGGGGATTGAATGAAAAACTGTTTTTT.

On this clone: The sample has other DNA sequences that encode this CDR3 too. The rearrangement joins TRBV5-1 to TRBJ2-1, with 11 bases fitting TRBD2. CDR1 is SGHRS, CDR2 YFSETQ, per germline. The length of the CDR3 is 15 residues. The V gene end was trimmed by 5 bases and the J gene end by 4 bases; junction bases not matched to a gene: 5. In DNA form, the CDR3 reads TGCGCCAGCAGTCTAGCGGGAGGTGCTTACAATGAGCAGTTCTTC. Amino acids: CASSLAGGAYNEQFF.

In its sample, this clone was seen once. The chain uses TRBV28 and TRBJ2-7; TRBD2 is a possible D gene (6 bases). The germline V gene has CDR1 MDHEN and CDR2 SYDVKM. The CDR3 is 15 amino acids. Trimming removed 7 bases at V and 2 bases at J, with 18 bases between. CDR3 residues: CASTFRENWTYEQYF. The CDR3 DNA follows: TGTGCCAGCACTTTCCGGGAGAATTGGACCTACGAGCAGTACTTC.

The chain links TRBV6-6 to TRBJ2-4; 8 bases map to TRBD1. The ends lost 5 bases at V and 6 bases at J; junction bases unmatched: 12. CDR3 size: 16 residues. Germline CDR1 and CDR2: MNHNY and SVGAGI (reference sequence). Here the CDR3 reads CASSRVTGGRTNIQYF. CDR3 sequence (DNA): TGTGCCAGCAGTCGTGTCACAGGGGGTCGTACAAACATTCAGTACTTC.

This rearrangement joins TRBV11-1 to TRBJ2-7, with 7 positions matching TRBD2. The germline V gene encodes CDR1 SGHAT and CDR2 FQDESV (reference sequence). Unmatched junction bases numbered 7, after V lost 3 bases and J lost 2 bases. This CDR3 comprises 15 residues. The CDR3 protein is CASSLGASGTYEQYF. In DNA, the CDR3 is TGTGCCAGCAGCTTGGGTGCTAGCGGAACCTACGAGCAGTACTTC.

This sequence joins TRBV28 and TRBJ1-1, with D uncertain. Germline assignment: CDR1 MDHEN and CDR2 SYDVKM. The CDR3 has 12 amino acids. V was pared by 3 bases and J by 11 bases, with 13 bases between. The CDR3 reads CASSLIGLEAFF. CDR3 in DNA: TGTGCCAGCAGTTTGATCGGGTTGGAGGCTTTCTTT.

J is TRBJ2-1 and V is TRBV28; TRBD1 might be the D (5 bases). V shed 3 bases and J shed 1 base, with 7 bases lying between them. Germline V gene data show CDR1 as MDHEN and CDR2 as SYDVKM. The CDR3 totals 14 residues. DNA for the CDR3: TGTGCCAGCAGTTTCACAGGTTCCTACAATGAGCAGTTCTTC. Translation: CASSFTGSYNEQFF.

DNA for the CDR3: TGTGCCAGCAGCACCCGGGACAGGACCTACGAGCAGTACTTC. Protein: CASSTRDRTYEQYF. The chain employs TRBV5-4 and TRBJ2-7, with 8 bases that match TRBD1. Germline lookup yields CDR1 SGHNT and CDR2 YYREEE (reference sequence). There are 14 residues in the CDR3. Trimming cost V 4 bases and J 2 bases; bases outside gene matches: 5.

This sequence joins TRBV5-6 and TRBJ1-5; D not resolved. The germline V gene has CDR1 SGHDT and CDR2 YYEEEE. The CDR3 covers 15 residues. The V and J ends lost 4 bases and 4 bases respectively, with 15 bases between them. In nucleotides, the CDR3 is TGTGCCAGCAGCACCCACAGAGTACCTAATCAGCCCCAGCATTTT. It translates to CASSTHRVPNQPQHF.

This clone appeared a few times. This sample includes further DNA sequences coding for the same CDR3. This sequence joins TRBV29-1 and TRBJ2-3; TRBD2 matches 11 bases. The germline gives CDR1 SQVTM, CDR2 ANQGSEA. CDR3 length: 15 amino acids. Losses at the gene ends were 7 bases for V and 0 bases for J; bases not matched to a gene: 6. The CDR3 region is CSAQRLAGSTDTQYF. The CDR3 DNA is TGCAGCGCCCAGAGACTAGCGGGGAGCACAGATACGCAGTATTTT.

The V and J genes are TRBV30 and TRBJ2-5, with TRBD2 identical over 8 bases. Germline values: CDR1 GTSNPN, CDR2 SVGIG (reference sequence). The ends lost 2 bases at V and 3 bases at J; junction bases unmatched: 11. The CDR3 contains 16 residues. The chain's CDR3 is CAWSKGAGVSEETQYF. CDR3 bases: TGTGCCTGGAGTAAAGGAGCGGGAGTATCGGAAGAGACCCAGTACTTC.

Note on this clone: Other DNA sequences within the sample encode an identical CDR3. The chain recombines TRBV18 with TRBJ2-7; 9 bases are shared with TRBD1. Germline lookup yields CDR1 KGHSH and CDR2 LQKENI. Trimming removed 2 bases from V and 3 bases from J; junction bases left unmatched: 2. The CDR3 runs 14 residues. The CDR3 reads CASSPGTGNYEQYF. The CDR3 DNA sequence: TGTGCCAGCTCACCAGGGACAGGGAACTACGAGCAGTACTTC.

CDR3 bases: TGTGCCAGCAGCCCCCGGACAGGGCGGGAAGATACGCAGTATTTT. This gives the protein CASSPRTGREDTQYF. V is TRBV7-8 and J is TRBJ2-3, with 8 bases identical to TRBD1. The CDR3 loop spans 15 amino acids. V lost 5 bases to trimming and J lost 5 bases; unmatched junction nucleotides: 9. The germline gives CDR1 SGHVS, CDR2 FQNEAQ.

The chain joins TRBV28 to TRBJ2-4; tentative D call: TRBD2 (7 bases). V was shortened by 5 bases and J by 7 bases, with 18 bases between the two germline ends. The CDR3 contains 15 residues. The germline CDR1 and CDR2 sequences are MDHEN and SYDVKM. CDR3 loop: CASSPRGQAGNIQYF. In DNA form, the CDR3 reads TGTGCCAGCAGTCCACGGGGGCAAGCGGGGAACATTCAGTACTTC.

In DNA, the CDR3 is TGTGCCAGCAGTTTATCGGGACTAGCTAGAGAGACCCAGTACTTC. It specifies CASSLSGLARETQYF. The chain has TRBV27 and TRBJ2-5, with 9 nucleotides matching TRBD2. The J segment lost 4 bases and the V segment lost 0 bases, leaving 3 bases of the junction unmatched. This CDR3 has 15 amino acids. Germline CDR1 reads MNHEY; CDR2 reads SMNVEV (reference sequence).

The chain recombines TRBV5-8 with TRBJ2-3, with no clear D. Germline-derived CDR1 and CDR2 are SGHTS and YDEGEE. The ends were cut back, 4 bases at V and 2 bases at J, with 8 bases in the middle. This CDR3 comprises 13 residues. The CDR3 spells CASSPHYTDTQYF. CDR3 bases: TGTGCCAGCAGCCCCCACTACACAGATACGCAGTATTTT.

The chain couples TRBV6-5 to TRBJ1-2; no definite D call. The CDR3 is 16 amino acids. Trimming removed 0 bases at V and 1 base at J, with 12 bases between. Germline V gene sequence: CDR1 MNHEY, CDR2 SVGAGI. This chain's CDR3 is CASSYSPRRGNYGYTF. The CDR3 region has the DNA TGTGCCAGCAGTTACTCCCCGCGCCGTGGTAACTATGGCTACACCTTC.

The chain recombines TRBV6-1 with TRBJ1-1; D uncertain. Trimming removed 6 bases from V and 0 bases from J, with 5 bases in between. The length of the CDR3 is 12 residues. Germline CDR1 is MNHNS and CDR2 is SASEGT. In DNA, the CDR3 is TGTGCCAGCAGACAGATGAACACTGAAGCTTTCTTT. It translates to CASRQMNTEAFF.

The V gene is TRBV28, the J gene TRBJ1-2, with 9 bases lining up with TRBD1. This CDR3 is built from 16 residues. The trim removed 3 bases at V and 8 bases at J, leaving 13 bases unmatched. Germline CDR1 MDHEN, CDR2 SYDVKM. CDR3 sequence (DNA): TGTGCCAGCAGTTTCGGGGTGATGGGACAGGGAGGAGGCTACACCTTC. It translates to CASSFGVMGQGGGYTF.

The chain links TRBV9 to TRBJ2-2; D is uncertain. The CDR3 covers 14 residues. The V gene lost 7 bases and the J gene lost 2 bases, with 12 bases spanning the gap. Germline-derived CDR1 and CDR2 are SGDLS and YYNGEE. This CDR3 reads CASAGDTNTGELFF. DNA for the CDR3: TGTGCCAGCGCCGGCGACACTAACACCGGGGAGCTGTTTTTT. The entire variable domain, with the rest obtained from reference TRBV9 and TRBJ2-2, is as follows: DSGVTQTPKHLITATGQRVTLRCSPRSGDLSVYWYQQSLDQGLQFLIQYYNGEERAKGNILERFSAQQFPDLHSELNLSSLELGDSALYFCASAGDTNTGELFFGEGSRLTVL.